These T cell receptor beta chains were read from a single sample in a study of Graves' ophthalmopathy and Graves' hyperthyroidism. A single record per CDR3 protein comes from TCRdb applying MiXCR to the multiplex PCR reads. The table shows about 660,000 distinct CDR3 sequences, with over 40% occurring only once. Sample: peripheral blood. The receptors derive from an adult man with Graves' ophthalmopathy. The CDR3 runs from the conserved cysteine through the conserved F or W. The D gene is left open where the match is weak. Size is omitted from some rows. Given values are once, few, many or a class for expanded clones.

v_call	clone_size	d_call	j_call	cdr3_aa	cdr3_nt
TRBV4-1	few	.	TRBJ1-1	CASSQELWGAKVTEAFF	TGCGCCAGCAGCCAAGAACTTTGGGGGGCTAAGGTCACTGAAGCTTTCTTT
TRBV19	many	.	TRBJ1-2	CASSTGYGYTF	TGTGCCAGTAGCACAGGGTATGGCTACACCTTC
TRBV7-9	many	.	TRBJ1-1	CASSSTGRAEAFF	TGTGCCAGCAGCTCCACCGGACGCGCTGAAGCTTTCTTT
TRBV10-3	many	.	TRBJ1-1	CAISEKQVNTEAFF	TGTGCCATCAGTGAGAAGCAGGTGAACACTGAAGCTTTCTTT
TRBV13	.	.	TRBJ2-2	CASSQGLGRGRGQELFF	TGTGCCAGCAGCCAAGGGCTCGGCCGGGGCCGGGGCCAGGAGCTGTTTTTT
TRBV29-1	many	.	TRBJ1-2	CSVGGQRGYTF	TGCAGCGTCGGGGGGCAGCGCGGCTACACCTTC
TRBV12-3/TRBV12-4	many	TRBD1	TRBJ1-2	CASSPVWTGNGYTF	TGTGCCAGCAGCCCTGTTTGGACAGGGAATGGCTACACCTTC
TRBV5-1	many	.	TRBJ2-2	CASSLEGQVLTGELFF	TGCGCCAGCAGCTTGGAGGGCCAGGTCCTCACCGGGGAGCTGTTTTTT
TRBV7-9	few	TRBD2	TRBJ2-2	CASSLVVRLAGRNGELFF	TGTGCCAGCAGCTTAGTGGTTCGGCTAGCGGGAAGAAACGGGGAGCTGTTTTTT
TRBV7-2	.	TRBD1	TRBJ2-2	CASSRGQGYTGELFF	TGCGCCAGCAGCCGAGGACAGGGCTACACCGGGGAGCTGTTTTTT
TRBV7-3	many	.	TRBJ1-6	CASSYTGNSPLHF	TGTGCCAGCAGCTACACAGGGAATTCACCCCTCCACTTT
TRBV9	.	.	TRBJ2-2	CASRPRAGATGELFF	TGTGCCAGCAGGCCTCGAGCTGGGGCCACCGGGGAGCTGTTTTTT
TRBV27	many	.	TRBJ1-1	CASSLTTNTEAFF	TGTGCCAGCAGTTTGACAACGAACACTGAAGCTTTCTTT
TRBV5-8	many	.	TRBJ1-2	CASSLENYGYTF	TGTGCCAGCAGCTTGGAGAACTATGGCTACACCTTC
TRBV25-1	.	.	TRBJ1-4	CASSLDSSDEKLFF	TGTGCCAGCTCCTTGGACAGCAGTGATGAAAAACTGTTTTTT
TRBV5-6	many	.	TRBJ2-7	CASSLHHEQYF	TGTGCCAGCAGCTTGCATCACGAGCAGTACTTC
TRBV19	few	.	TRBJ2-5	CASSIGSQLVGETQYF	TGTGCCAGTAGTATAGGGAGCCAATTGGTCGGGGAGACCCAGTACTTC
TRBV4-1	.	TRBD1	TRBJ1-4	CASSQLGQGMEKLFF	TGCGCCAGCAGCCAACTGGGACAGGGGATGGAAAAACTGTTTTTT
TRBV5-1	few	TRBD2	TRBJ2-7	CASSFPGGTYEQYF	TGCGCCAGCAGCTTCCCCGGGGGGACCTACGAGCAGTACTTC
TRBV4-1	few	TRBD1	TRBJ1-3	CASSLQGVGNTIYF	TGCGCCAGCAGCCTACAGGGGGTAGGAAACACCATATATTTT
TRBV7-3	.	TRBD1	TRBJ1-5	CASSPRQGFNQPQHF	TGTGCCAGCAGTCCTCGACAGGGATTTAATCAGCCCCAGCATTTT
TRBV19	many	.	TRBJ1-6	CASSTTGQRGLNSPLHF	TGTGCCAGTAGCACTACGGGACAACGGGGTTTGAATTCACCCCTCCACTTT
TRBV7-3	.	.	TRBJ2-7	CASSPDQGELYF	TGTGCTAGCAGTCCGGATCAAGGGGAGCTGTACTTC
TRBV9	many	TRBD2	TRBJ2-5	CASSARLADIETQYF	TGTGCCAGCAGCGCGAGACTAGCGGATATTGAGACCCAGTACTTC
TRBV7-2	.	.	TRBJ2-2	CASSLLRGGGELFF	TGTGCCAGCAGCTTATTAAGGGGCGGCGGGGAGCTGTTTTTT
TRBV7-9	many	.	TRBJ2-7	CASSLWDTSYEQYF	TGTGCCAGCAGCCTCTGGGACACCTCCTACGAGCAGTACTTC
TRBV7-9	many	TRBD1	TRBJ1-2	CASGGQGYGYTF	TGTGCCAGCGGGGGACAGGGGTATGGCTACACCTTC
TRBV2	.	.	TRBJ2-7	CASSAVTGGDEQYF	TGTGCCAGCAGTGCTGTTACGGGGGGCGATGAGCAGTACTTC
TRBV10-3	few	TRBD2	TRBJ2-7	CASRRGGRANEQYF	TGTGCCAGTAGGAGGGGAGGGAGGGCGAACGAGCAGTACTTC
TRBV5-1	few	.	TRBJ2-7	CASGTLSGSYEQYF	TGCGCCAGCGGGACTCTTAGTGGCTCCTACGAGCAGTACTTC
TRBV10-3	.	.	TRBJ1-2	CASDGYTF	TGTGCCTCGGATGGCTACACCTTC
TRBV19	many	.	TRBJ2-7	CASSPRGPYEQYF	TGTGCCAGTAGTCCCCGGGGGCCCTACGAGCAGTACTTC
TRBV5-1	many	.	TRBJ2-7	CASSLNRAGSYEQYF	TGCGCCAGCAGCTTGAATCGGGCAGGCTCCTACGAGCAGTACTTC
TRBV2	many	.	TRBJ2-5	CASSSDSQETQYF	TGTGCCAGCAGTTCGGACAGCCAAGAGACCCAGTACTTC
TRBV29-1	many	TRBD2	TRBJ2-7	CSVEDGPGIAGSYEQYF	TGCAGCGTTGAAGATGGGCCGGGGATAGCGGGAAGCTACGAGCAGTACTTC
TRBV7-2	many	.	TRBJ2-2	CASSLVTGSGNTGELFF	TGTGCCAGCAGCTTGGTAACAGGATCCGGGAACACCGGGGAGCTGTTTTTT
TRBV5-4	.	TRBD2	TRBJ2-5	CASSEGPVAGGAETQYF	TGTGCCAGCAGTGAAGGCCCGGTAGCGGGAGGGGCGGAGACCCAGTACTTC
TRBV30	once	.	TRBJ2-7	CAWSVTLVGEQYF	TGTGCCTGGAGTGTTACTCTGGTCGGCGAGCAGTACTTC
TRBV7-9	once	.	TRBJ2-1	CASSGIQGREGNEQFF	TGTGCCAGCAGCGGAATACAGGGGAGGGAGGGGAATGAGCAGTTCTTC
TRBV20-1	few	.	TRBJ2-2	CSAGPWGNTGELFF	TGCAGTGCGGGACCCTGGGGGAACACCGGGGAGCTGTTTTTT
TRBV25-1	.	TRBD2	TRBJ2-5	CASSASGTARRFETQYF	TGTGCCAGCAGTGCTAGCGGGACAGCTCGTCGTTTTGAGACCCAGTACTTC
TRBV7-2	.	TRBD2	TRBJ2-5	CASSSSSGLRAQYF	TGTGCCAGCAGCTCCTCTTCGGGACTACGGGCCCAGTACTTC
TRBV25-1	.	.	TRBJ1-1	CADRPNTEAFF	TGTGCCGACAGGCCGAACACTGAAGCTTTCTTT
TRBV2	many	.	TRBJ1-1	CASSEPSPEAFF	TGTGCCAGCAGTGAACCGTCGCCTGAAGCTTTCTTT
TRBV19	many	.	TRBJ1-1	CASNLNTEAFF	TGTGCCAGTAATCTGAACACTGAAGCTTTCTTT
TRBV12-3/TRBV12-4	.	TRBD1	TRBJ2-2	CASGGQGSNTGELFF	TGTGCCAGCGGGGGACAGGGTTCTAACACCGGGGAGCTGTTTTTT
TRBV7-2	.	TRBD1	TRBJ1-2	CASRFRTGGVDGYTF	TGTGCCAGCAGATTCCGGACAGGGGGGGTAGATGGCTACACCTTC
TRBV4-1	many	.	TRBJ1-1	CASSQGEGYTEAFF	TGCGCCAGCAGCCAAGGGGAAGGGTACACTGAAGCTTTCTTT
TRBV20-1	many	.	TRBJ2-7	CSAKGYRDNEQYF	TGCAGTGCGAAGGGGTACAGGGACAACGAGCAGTACTTC
TRBV2	.	TRBD1	TRBJ1-5	CASNEGTGLQPQHF	TGTGCCAGCAACGAAGGGACAGGCCTCCAGCCCCAGCATTTT
TRBV28	.	.	TRBJ1-1	CASNKLTENTEAFF	TGTGCCAGCAACAAGCTCACAGAGAACACTGAAGCTTTCTTT
TRBV14	many	.	TRBJ1-1	CASSQYLGALNTEAFF	TGTGCCAGCAGCCAGTATCTAGGGGCCCTAAACACTGAAGCTTTCTTT
TRBV6-6	.	.	TRBJ2-2	CASSEKGGARTGELFF	TGTGCCAGCAGTGAAAAAGGGGGGGCGCGAACCGGGGAGCTGTTTTTT
TRBV11-2	many	TRBD2	TRBJ2-5	CASSSLAGGGKTQYF	TGTGCCAGCAGCTCACTAGCGGGGGGCGGAAAGACCCAGTACTTC
TRBV20-1	many	.	TRBJ2-5	CSARGRTDSQETQYF	TGCAGTGCTAGGGGCCGGACCGACAGCCAAGAGACCCAGTACTTC